This entry concerns a single T cell receptor beta chain. Its cognate antigen is unknown. The data were taken from a study of cytomegalovirus exposure and HLA in healthy donors. Study-level points and caveats: TCR beta V- and J-gene trimming, according to a later analysis, was linked to a missense DCLRE1C variant. A later analysis showed that HLA-associated TCR beta chains had undergone more clonal expansion than equally common others.

The PCR ran on 60 Vbeta and 13 Jbeta primers. The protocol was immunoSEQ multiplex PCR, while the TCRdb copy is restricted to in-frame clones and leaves out a portion. The table shows under 200,000 clones, with 80% to 90% occurring only once. Germline CDR1 SQVTM, CDR2 ANQGSEA. V trimming: 1 base; J trimming: 5 bases; junction bases outside the gene matches: 7. This CDR3 is built from 14 residues. The rearrangement uses TRBV29-1 and TRBJ2-5; 7 bases are a match to TRBD1. This TCR came from a woman younger than 30 in good health and CMV-seronegative. The sample taken for sequencing was PBMCs. DNA of the CDR3: TGCAGCGTTGAAGTACAGGGGCATGGGGAGACCCAGTACTTC. Translation gives CSVEVQGHGETQYF.